Listed below are T cell receptor beta chains from one sample, sequenced in a study of T cells in Graves' hyperthyroidism and ophthalmopathy. TCRdb reanalysed the multiplex PCR reads using MiXCR and keeps one entry per CDR3 protein. The sample contains about 740,000 distinct CDR3 sequences, around 15% of which appear only once. Sample: blood. These TCRs come from a woman aged 18-35 years with Graves' hyperthyroidism. Each CDR3 is given with its conserved first and last residue. The D gene is left open where the match is weak. Only part of the rows carry a size: once, few, many, or a class if the clone is expanded.

v_call	clone_size	d_call	j_call	cdr3_aa	cdr3_nt
TRBV13	NA	TRBD1	TRBJ2-7	CASSWGQGARYEQYF	TGTGCCAGCAGCTGGGGACAGGGGGCGCGGTACGAGCAGTACTTC
TRBV11-1	many	NA	TRBJ1-1	CASSFWENTEAFF	TGTGCCAGCAGCTTTTGGGAGAACACTGAAGCTTTCTTT
TRBV7-3	NA	NA	TRBJ2-2	CASSLSHTGELFF	TGTGCCAGCAGCTTAAGTCACACCGGGGAGCTGTTTTTT
TRBV30	few	NA	TRBJ1-5	CAWSVGVIGNQPQHF	TGTGCCTGGAGTGTAGGGGTGATTGGCAATCAGCCCCAGCATTTT
TRBV10-3	few	NA	TRBJ2-1	CAISESLREGRNEQFF	TGTGCCATCAGTGAGTCGTTGAGGGAAGGGCGGAATGAGCAGTTCTTC
TRBV18	many	NA	TRBJ1-1	CASSPGAKNTEAFF	TGTGCCAGCTCACCGGGGGCGAAGAACACTGAAGCTTTCTTT
TRBV29-1	few	NA	TRBJ2-5	CSVAMRQETQYF	TGCAGCGTAGCGATGCGGCAAGAGACCCAGTACTTC
TRBV28	many	TRBD1	TRBJ2-1	CASSPALDRVQFF	TGTGCCAGCAGTCCTGCCCTCGACAGGGTGCAGTTCTTC
TRBV11-2	many	NA	TRBJ1-1	CASSLARVGTEAFF	TGTGCCAGCAGCTTAGCCAGGGTAGGAACTGAAGCTTTCTTT
TRBV30	many	NA	TRBJ2-7	CAWSVRGTSYEQYF	TGTGCCTGGAGTGTACGCGGGACCTCCTACGAGCAGTACTTC
TRBV7-2	many	NA	TRBJ2-3	CASSLGLITDTQYF	TGTGCCAGCAGCTTAGGGTTAATCACAGATACGCAGTATTTT
TRBV30	many	NA	TRBJ2-1	CAWSVSGNEQFF	TGTGCCTGGAGTGTATCAGGGAATGAGCAGTTCTTC
TRBV12-3/TRBV12-4	many	TRBD1	TRBJ2-1	CASSPGGTYNEQFF	TGTGCCAGCTCACCAGGGGGTACCTACAATGAGCAGTTCTTC
TRBV28	NA	NA	TRBJ2-7	CASSNRDSYEQYF	TGTGCCAGCAGCAACAGGGACTCCTACGAGCAGTACTTC
TRBV11-3	many	NA	TRBJ1-6	CASSYPTRSPLHF	TGTGCCAGCAGCTACCCTACGAGGTCACCCCTCCACTTT
TRBV27	many	NA	TRBJ1-5	CASSLNGGGANQPQHF	TGTGCCAGCAGTTTAAACGGAGGGGGGGCAAATCAGCCCCAGCATTTT
TRBV18	many	NA	TRBJ2-2	CASSPSAGELFF	TGTGCCAGCTCACCATCAGCCGGGGAGCTGTTTTTT
TRBV28	few	TRBD2	TRBJ2-2	CASSFPRMTSRPGELFF	TGTGCCAGCAGTTTTCCCCGGATGACTAGCCGACCGGGGGAGCTGTTTTTT
TRBV14	NA	TRBD1	TRBJ1-2	CASSQVGTGTWQGYTF	TGTGCCAGCAGCCAAGTCGGGACAGGGACATGGCAGGGCTACACCTTC
TRBV29-1	many	TRBD1	TRBJ2-7	CSVVGQDWEQYF	TGCAGCGTTGTGGGACAGGACTGGGAGCAGTACTTC
TRBV19	few	NA	TRBJ2-7	CASSIQAFYEQYF	TGTGCCAGTAGTATTCAAGCTTTTTACGAGCAGTACTTC
TRBV24-1	NA	NA	TRBJ1-5	CATSAAGGNQPQHF	TGTGCCACCAGTGCGGCGGGGGGCAATCAGCCCCAGCATTTT
TRBV5-1	few	TRBD1	TRBJ1-5	CASSWTGGGQPQHF	TGCGCCAGCAGCTGGACAGGGGGAGGCCAGCCCCAGCATTTT
TRBV18	NA	NA	TRBJ1-4	CASSPRGTGEKLFF	TGTGCCAGCTCACCCCGGGGGACGGGAGAAAAACTGTTTTTT
TRBV2	many	NA	TRBJ2-7	CASTPPDNSYEQYF	TGTGCCAGCACCCCACCGGACAACTCCTACGAGCAGTACTTC
TRBV7-2	many	NA	TRBJ1-5	CASSPGSRRGQPQHF	TGTGCCAGCAGCCCAGGGAGTAGAAGAGGTCAGCCCCAGCATTTT
TRBV20-1	many	TRBD2	TRBJ2-7	CSASVAGGRDEQYF	TGCAGTGCTAGTGTAGCGGGAGGACGGGACGAGCAGTACTTC
TRBV11-2	NA	TRBD1	TRBJ2-7	CASSQRGQGYEQYF	TGTGCCAGCAGCCAGAGGGGACAGGGCTACGAGCAGTACTTC
TRBV9	NA	NA	TRBJ1-3	CASSVGPGAGNTIYF	TGTGCCAGCAGCGTAGGTCCAGGAGCAGGAAACACCATATATTTT
TRBV18	many	NA	TRBJ2-3	CASYSRGTDTQYF	TGTGCCAGCTATTCGAGGGGCACAGATACGCAGTATTTT
TRBV18	many	NA	TRBJ1-1	CASSPGGRGTEAFF	TGTGCCAGCTCACCGGGGGGACGGGGAACTGAAGCTTTCTTT
TRBV19	NA	TRBD2	TRBJ2-2	CASSIVRLAGGRTGELFF	TGTGCCAGTAGTATAGTTCGCCTAGCGGGAGGTCGCACCGGGGAGCTGTTTTTT
TRBV25-1	NA	NA	TRBJ1-2	CASSERGGSGGYTF	TGTGCCAGCAGTGAACGGGGGGGGAGCGGTGGCTACACCTTC
TRBV28	many	TRBD1	TRBJ2-7	CASSPQNSVWTGGSSYEQYF	TGTGCCAGCAGTCCGCAAAACTCGGTGTGGACAGGGGGGTCCTCCTACGAGCAGTACTTC
TRBV9	many	NA	TRBJ2-1	CASSGGAADEQFF	TGTGCCAGCAGCGGGGGGGCCGCCGATGAGCAGTTCTTC
TRBV14	few	NA	TRBJ1-1	CASSQGGWAEAFF	TGTGCCAGCAGCCAAGGGGGCTGGGCTGAAGCTTTCTTT
TRBV28	many	TRBD2	TRBJ2-7	CASSFDLGRGTYEQYF	TGTGCCAGCAGTTTCGACCTAGGGCGGGGGACCTACGAGCAGTACTTC
TRBV19	NA	NA	TRBJ2-1	CASSAGLVYNEQFF	TGTGCCAGTAGTGCTGGACTGGTTTACAATGAGCAGTTCTTC
TRBV7-9	few	TRBD2	TRBJ2-3	CASSLLTGTSGSKPTDTQYF	TGTGCCAGCAGCTTACTTACTGGGACTAGCGGGAGTAAACCCACAGATACGCAGTATTTT
TRBV30	few	NA	TRBJ1-2	CAWIQFEGPVGYTF	TGTGCCTGGATCCAGTTTGAGGGCCCTGTCGGCTACACCTTC
TRBV18	many	TRBD2	TRBJ2-5	CASSPVSGLAGETQYF	TGTGCCAGCTCACCAGTATCGGGACTAGCGGGAGAGACCCAGTACTTC
TRBV2	few	TRBD2	TRBJ2-2	CASRATSGTGELFF	TGTGCCAGCAGAGCCACTAGCGGGACCGGGGAGCTGTTTTTT
TRBV27	few	NA	TRBJ2-3	CASSLSAGQLTDTQYF	TGTGCCAGCAGTTTATCGGCGGGACAGCTCACAGATACGCAGTATTTT
TRBV15	NA	TRBD2	TRBJ2-5	CATSRDNGLAGQETQYF	TGTGCCACCAGCAGAGATAATGGACTAGCGGGTCAAGAGACCCAGTACTTC
TRBV4-1	NA	TRBD2	TRBJ2-3	CASSQELAVVYTDTQYF	TGCGCCAGCAGCCAAGAACTAGCGGTGGTCTACACAGATACGCAGTATTTT
TRBV19	NA	TRBD2	TRBJ2-7	CASSMSLAEFYEQYF	TGCGCCAGTAGTATGAGTCTAGCGGAGTTCTACGAGCAGTACTTC
TRBV4-3	NA	NA	TRBJ1-1	CASSQGLKNTEAFF	TGCGCCAGCAGCCAAGGGCTGAAGAACACTGAAGCTTTCTTT
TRBV6-2/TRBV6-3	many	TRBD2	TRBJ2-1	CASSYPRLAGRNEQFF	TGTGCCAGCAGTTACCCCCGACTAGCGGGCCGGAATGAGCAGTTCTTC